The clone carrying this T cell receptor (beta chain) showed up just a few times. Its antigen remains unknown. The sample belongs to a study of T cell responses to AZD1222 COVID-19 vaccine. General observations from the study: Spike-specific TCRs gained breadth and depth after people received two AZD1222 doses. Of the AZD1222 recipients, only five to seven were seropositive at baseline.

Germline V CDR1 and CDR2: MNHEY, SVGEGT. The CDR3 totals 15 residues. The V end lost 6 bases, the J end lost 4 bases, and 18 bases lay between the germline ends. Clones were sequenced by immunoSEQ multiplex PCR, and TCRdb holds only the in-frame ones, with some missing. The data show more than 95,000 clones, 90% seen once. The chain employs TRBV6-2 or TRBV6-3 and TRBJ1-1; no reliable D call. The origin of this receptor is an adult in good health. This sample comprised peripheral blood, obtained on day 0 of AZD1222 vaccination. The CDR3: CASSSFMWQATEAFF. The CDR3 nucleotides are TGTGCCAGCAGCTCCTTTATGTGGCAGGCCACTGAAGCTTTCTTT.